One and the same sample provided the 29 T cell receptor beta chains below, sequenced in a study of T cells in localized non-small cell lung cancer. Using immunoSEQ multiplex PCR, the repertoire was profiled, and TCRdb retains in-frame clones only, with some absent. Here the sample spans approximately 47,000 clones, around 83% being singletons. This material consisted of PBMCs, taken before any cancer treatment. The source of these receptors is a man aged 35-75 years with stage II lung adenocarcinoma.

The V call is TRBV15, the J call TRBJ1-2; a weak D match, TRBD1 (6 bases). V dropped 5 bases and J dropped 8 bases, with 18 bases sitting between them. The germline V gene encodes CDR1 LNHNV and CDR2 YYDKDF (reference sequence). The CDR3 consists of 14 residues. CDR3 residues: CATSLGRGALGYTF. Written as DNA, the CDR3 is TGTGCCACCAGCCTTGGGCGGGGGGCGCTGGGCTACACCTTC.

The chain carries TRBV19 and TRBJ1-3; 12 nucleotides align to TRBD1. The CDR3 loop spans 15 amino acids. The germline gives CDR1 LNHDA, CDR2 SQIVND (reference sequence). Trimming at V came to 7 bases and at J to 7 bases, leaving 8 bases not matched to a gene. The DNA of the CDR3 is TGTGCCAGTACCAGGGACAGGGGGCTGGGTAACACCATATATTTT. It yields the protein CASTRDRGLGNTIYF.

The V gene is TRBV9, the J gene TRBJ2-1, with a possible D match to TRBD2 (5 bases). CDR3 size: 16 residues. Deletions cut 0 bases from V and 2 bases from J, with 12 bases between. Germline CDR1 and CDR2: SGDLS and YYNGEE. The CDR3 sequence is CASSVGPGFPYNEQFF. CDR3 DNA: TGTGCCAGCAGCGTAGGTCCGGGATTCCCCTACAATGAGCAGTTCTTC.

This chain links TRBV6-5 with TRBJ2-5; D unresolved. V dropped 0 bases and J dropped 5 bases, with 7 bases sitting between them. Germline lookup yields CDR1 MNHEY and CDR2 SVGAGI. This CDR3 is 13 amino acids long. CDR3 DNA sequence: TGTGCCAGCAGTTACTCGGTTTTGGAGACCCAGTACTTC. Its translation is CASSYSVLETQYF.

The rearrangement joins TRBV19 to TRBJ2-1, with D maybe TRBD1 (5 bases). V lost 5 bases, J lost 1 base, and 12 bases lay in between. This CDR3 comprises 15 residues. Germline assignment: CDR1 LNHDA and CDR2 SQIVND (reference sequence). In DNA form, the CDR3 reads TGTGCCAGTAGTCCGACAGTGGATTCCTACAATGAGCAGTTCTTC. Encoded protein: CASSPTVDSYNEQFF.

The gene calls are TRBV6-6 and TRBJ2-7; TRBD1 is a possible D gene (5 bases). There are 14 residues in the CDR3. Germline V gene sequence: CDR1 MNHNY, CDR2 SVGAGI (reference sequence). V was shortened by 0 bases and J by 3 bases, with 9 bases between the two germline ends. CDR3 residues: CASSYSSGNYEQYV. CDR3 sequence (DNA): TGTGCCAGCAGTTACTCGTCAGGGAACTACGAGCAGTACGTC.

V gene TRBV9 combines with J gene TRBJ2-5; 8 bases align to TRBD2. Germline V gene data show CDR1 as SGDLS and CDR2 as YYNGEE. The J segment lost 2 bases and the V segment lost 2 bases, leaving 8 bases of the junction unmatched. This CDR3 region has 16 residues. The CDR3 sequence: CASSVMAGGLQETQYF. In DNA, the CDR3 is TGTGCCAGCAGCGTTATGGCGGGGGGACTACAAGAGACCCAGTACTTC.

The chain's CDR3 is CASRLTEGPQYV. In nucleotides, the CDR3 is TGTGCCAGCAGACTGACAGAGGGGCCTCAGTACGTC. The chain carries TRBV2 and TRBJ2-7; possibly TRBD1 or TRBD2 for D (5 bases each). The CDR3 consists of 12 residues. In germline, CDR1 is SNHLY, CDR2 FYNNEI. V was clipped by 6 bases and J by 10 bases, with 16 bases between them.

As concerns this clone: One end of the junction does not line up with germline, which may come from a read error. The CDR3 nucleotides read TGCGCCGGCAGCCAAGGTGGGGGACTGTTGGAAAACATTCAGTACTTC. Protein sequence: CAGSQGGGLLENIQYF. V usage is TRBV4-1 and J usage is TRBJ2-4; D might be TRBD2 (6 bases). This CDR3 is 16 amino acids long. In germline, CDR1 is MGHRA, CDR2 YSYEKL.

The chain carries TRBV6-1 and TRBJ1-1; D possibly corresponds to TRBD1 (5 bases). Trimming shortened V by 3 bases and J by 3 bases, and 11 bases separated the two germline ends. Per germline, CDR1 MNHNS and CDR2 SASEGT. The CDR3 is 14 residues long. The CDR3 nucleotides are TGTGCCAGCAGTGAGAGAGGGGAGGACACTGAAGCTTTCTTT. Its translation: CASSERGEDTEAFF.

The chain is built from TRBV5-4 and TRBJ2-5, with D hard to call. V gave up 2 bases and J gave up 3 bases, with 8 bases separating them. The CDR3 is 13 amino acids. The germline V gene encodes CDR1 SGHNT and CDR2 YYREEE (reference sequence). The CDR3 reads CASSLRSKETQYF. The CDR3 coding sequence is TGTGCCAGCAGCTTACGGTCCAAAGAGACCCAGTACTTC.

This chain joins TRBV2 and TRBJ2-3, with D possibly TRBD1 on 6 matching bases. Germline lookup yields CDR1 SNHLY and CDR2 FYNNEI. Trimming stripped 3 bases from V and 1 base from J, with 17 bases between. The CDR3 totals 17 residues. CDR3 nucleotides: TGTGCCAGCAGTGACTCCGCCGCGGACAGTCGCACAGATACGCAGTATTTT. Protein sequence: CASSDSAADSRTDTQYF.

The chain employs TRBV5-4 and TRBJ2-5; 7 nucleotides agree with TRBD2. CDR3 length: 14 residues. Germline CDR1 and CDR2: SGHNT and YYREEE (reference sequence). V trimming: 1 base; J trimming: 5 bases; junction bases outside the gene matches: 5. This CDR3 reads CASSLYAGEETQYF. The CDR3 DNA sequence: TGTGCCAGCAGCTTGTATGCGGGGGAGGAGACCCAGTACTTC.

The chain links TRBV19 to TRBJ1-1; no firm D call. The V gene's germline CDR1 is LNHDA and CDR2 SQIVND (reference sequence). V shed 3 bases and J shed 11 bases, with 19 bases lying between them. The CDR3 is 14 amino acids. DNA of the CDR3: TGTGCCAGTAGTATGGGTGGCAGTTCAGTAAACGCTTTCTTT. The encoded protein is CASSMGGSSVNAFF.

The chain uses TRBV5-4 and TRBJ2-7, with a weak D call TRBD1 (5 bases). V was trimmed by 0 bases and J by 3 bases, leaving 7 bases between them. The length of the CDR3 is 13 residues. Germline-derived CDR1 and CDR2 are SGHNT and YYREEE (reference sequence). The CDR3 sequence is CASSLGGRYEQYF. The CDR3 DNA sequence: TGTGCCAGCAGCTTGGGGGGCCGCTACGAGCAGTACTTC.

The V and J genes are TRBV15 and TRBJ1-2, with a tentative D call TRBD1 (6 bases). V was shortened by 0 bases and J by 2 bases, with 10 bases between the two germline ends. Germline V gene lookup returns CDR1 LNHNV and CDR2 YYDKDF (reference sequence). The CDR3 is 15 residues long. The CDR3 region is CATSRDLGGNYGYTF. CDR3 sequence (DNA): TGTGCCACCAGCAGAGATCTGGGGGGCAACTATGGCTACACCTTC.

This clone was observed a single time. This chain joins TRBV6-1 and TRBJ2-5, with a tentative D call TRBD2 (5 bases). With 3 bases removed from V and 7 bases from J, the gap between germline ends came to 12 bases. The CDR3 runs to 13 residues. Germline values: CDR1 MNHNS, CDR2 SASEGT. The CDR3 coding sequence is TGTGCCAGCAGTGAGACGGCAAGCGGGACCCAGTACTTC. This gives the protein CASSETASGTQYF.

The CDR3 region has the DNA TGTGCCAGCAGTGAAGGGGCGGGGGCCTTAGAATATGAGCAGTTCTTC. Its translation is CASSEGAGALEYEQFF. The rearrangement joins TRBV6-1 to TRBJ2-1, with D tentatively TRBD2 (7 bases). Germline CDR1 and CDR2: MNHNS and SASEGT. The CDR3 has 16 residues. The V and J ends lost 1 base and 8 bases respectively, with 18 bases between them.

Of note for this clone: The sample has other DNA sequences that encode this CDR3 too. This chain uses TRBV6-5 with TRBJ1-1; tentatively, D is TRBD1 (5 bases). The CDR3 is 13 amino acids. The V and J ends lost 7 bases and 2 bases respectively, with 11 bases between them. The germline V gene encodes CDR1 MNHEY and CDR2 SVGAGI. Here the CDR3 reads CASIGGPNTEAFF. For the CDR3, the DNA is TGTGCCAGCATTGGGGGTCCCAACACTGAAGCTTTCTTT.

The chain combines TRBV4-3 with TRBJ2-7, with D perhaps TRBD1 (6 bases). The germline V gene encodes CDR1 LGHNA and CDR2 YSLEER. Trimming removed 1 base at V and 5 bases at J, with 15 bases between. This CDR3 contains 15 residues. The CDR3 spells CASSQGSGHDHEQYF. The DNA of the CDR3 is TGCGCCAGCAGCCAAGGGTCGGGACATGACCACGAGCAGTACTTC.

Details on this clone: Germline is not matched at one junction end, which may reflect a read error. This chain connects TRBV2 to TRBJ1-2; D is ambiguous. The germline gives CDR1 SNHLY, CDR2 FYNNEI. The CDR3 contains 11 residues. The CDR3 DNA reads TGTGCCAGCGGTGACCGTTATGGCTACACCTTC. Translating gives CASGDRYGYTF.

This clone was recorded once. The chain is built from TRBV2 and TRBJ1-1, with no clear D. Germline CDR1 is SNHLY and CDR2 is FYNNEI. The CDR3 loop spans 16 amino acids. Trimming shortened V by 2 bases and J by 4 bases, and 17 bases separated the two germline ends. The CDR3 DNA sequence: TGTGCCAGCAGTGAATCTCTCGGACGGGTTGGCACTGAAGCTTTCTTT. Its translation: CASSESLGRVGTEAFF.

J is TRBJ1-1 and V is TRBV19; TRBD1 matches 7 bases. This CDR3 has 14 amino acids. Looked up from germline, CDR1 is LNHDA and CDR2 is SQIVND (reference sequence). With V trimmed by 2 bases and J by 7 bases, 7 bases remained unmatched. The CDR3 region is CASSIRGPQSEAFF. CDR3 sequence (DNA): TGTGCCAGTAGTATAAGGGGGCCGCAAAGTGAAGCTTTCTTT.

CDR3 DNA sequence: TGTGCCAGCAGCTTGGGGGGGGGCGAACCGGAGGAGCAGTTCTTC. Translated: CASSLGGGEPEEQFF. The V and J genes are TRBV5-4 and TRBJ2-1; possible D gene TRBD2, 7 bases. The CDR3 is 15 amino acids. Trimming cost V 0 bases and J 10 bases, with 17 bases left between them. Germline V gene sequence: CDR1 SGHNT, CDR2 YYREEE (reference sequence).

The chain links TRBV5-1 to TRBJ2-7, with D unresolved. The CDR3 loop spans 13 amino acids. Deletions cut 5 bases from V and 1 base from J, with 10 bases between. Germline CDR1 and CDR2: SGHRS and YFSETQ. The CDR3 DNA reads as TGCGCCAGCAGGGCTGACGGGTCCTACGAGCAGTACTTC. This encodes CASRADGSYEQYF.

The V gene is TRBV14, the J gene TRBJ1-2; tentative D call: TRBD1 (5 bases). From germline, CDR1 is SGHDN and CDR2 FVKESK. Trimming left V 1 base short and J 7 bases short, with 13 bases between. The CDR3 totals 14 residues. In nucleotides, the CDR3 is TGTGCCAGCAGCCAAGTGTCGGAAGGGGCTGGCTACACCTTC. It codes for CASSQVSEGAGYTF.

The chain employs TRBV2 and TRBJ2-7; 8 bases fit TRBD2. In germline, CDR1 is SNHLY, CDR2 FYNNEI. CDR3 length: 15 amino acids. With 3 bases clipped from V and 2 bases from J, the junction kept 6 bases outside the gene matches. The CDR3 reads CASSEGQRGPYEQYF. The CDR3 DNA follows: TGTGCCAGCAGTGAGGGCCAGCGGGGGCCCTACGAGCAGTACTTC.

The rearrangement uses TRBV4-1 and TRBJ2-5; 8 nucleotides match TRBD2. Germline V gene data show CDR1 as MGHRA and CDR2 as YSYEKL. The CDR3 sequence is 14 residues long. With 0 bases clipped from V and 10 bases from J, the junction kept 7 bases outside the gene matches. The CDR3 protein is CASSQDRNGGDQYF. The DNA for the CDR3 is TGCGCCAGCAGCCAAGATCGGAACGGGGGGGACCAGTACTTC.

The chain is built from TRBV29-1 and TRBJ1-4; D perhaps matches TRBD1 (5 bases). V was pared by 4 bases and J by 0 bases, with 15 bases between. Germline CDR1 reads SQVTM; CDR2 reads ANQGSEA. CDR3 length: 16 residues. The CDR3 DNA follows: TGCAGCGTTGTAGGAGACAGCGTTACAACTAATGAAAAACTGTTTTTT. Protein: CSVVGDSVTTNEKLFF.